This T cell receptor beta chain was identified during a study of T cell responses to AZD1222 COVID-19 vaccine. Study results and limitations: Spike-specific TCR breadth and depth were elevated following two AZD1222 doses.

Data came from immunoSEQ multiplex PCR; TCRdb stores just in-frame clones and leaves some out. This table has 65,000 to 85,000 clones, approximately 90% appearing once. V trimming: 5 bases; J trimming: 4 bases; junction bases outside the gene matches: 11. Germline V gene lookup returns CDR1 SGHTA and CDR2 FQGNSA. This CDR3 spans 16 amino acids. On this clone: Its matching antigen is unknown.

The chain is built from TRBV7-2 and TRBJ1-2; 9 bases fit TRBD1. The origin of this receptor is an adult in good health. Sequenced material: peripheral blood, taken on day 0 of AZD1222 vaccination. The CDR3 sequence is CASSQRTGGPSYGYTF. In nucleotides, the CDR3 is TGTGCCAGCAGCCAACGCACAGGGGGCCCCAGCTATGGCTACACCTTC.